This T cell receptor (beta chain) was obtained from a study of T cells in Graves' hyperthyroidism and ophthalmopathy (dated by TCRdb to about 2019). Regarding the complete study: Peripheral blood samples were taken at the time of initial diagnosis, prior to any treatment. TCR Vbeta CDR3 sequencing of 120 to 150 peripheral blood samples (roughly 41 ophthalmopathy, about 80 hyperthyroidism and roughly 17 progressor patients) is reported in the paper. In several Graves' hyperthyroidism patients, the study also compared T-cell repertoires from thyroid tissue with T-cell repertoires from blood. For training and testing, the 100 or so patients in the discovery cohort were randomly divided in a 7:3 ratio. Once sampling was done, hyperthyroidism patients were given methimazole at a starting dose of 30 mg daily, whereas ophthalmopathy patients were given high-dose intravenous methylprednisolone. To identify distinguishing TCR V-J signatures, a discovery cohort of roughly 100 patients was used, comprising approximately 40 with Graves' ophthalmopathy and around 60 with stable Graves' hyperthyroidism. An independent validation cohort of about 19 hyperthyroidism patients and 17 patients who later progressed to ophthalmopathy tested prospective prediction of ophthalmopathy.

As regards this clonotype: The antigen it binds to is not known. No much larger clone is present one base from it, and per-base qualities are unavailable.

What the study reported, not specific to this receptor: Sample size was not statistically predetermined, and blinding of investigators to group allocation was not performed. In validation, the model predicted progression to ophthalmopathy with roughly 66% sensitivity and 72.22% specificity, a median of about six months before onset. Ophthalmopathy was separated from stable hyperthyroidism by a 13 V-J signature model, with approximately 90% sensitivity and 81% to 82% specificity obtained in cross-validation and 80%/75% obtained in testing. Blood samples also contained most of the expanded thyroid clonotypes (frequency above 0.001), which suggests that blood repertoires may reflect thyroid immune responses.

Amplification of TCR beta CDR3 regions was carried out from RNA transcripts. A first-round RT-PCR of the TCR CDR3 used the HTBI primer set with the Qiagen OneStep RT-PCR kit. The libraries were constructed in a second round of multiplex PCR and then size-selected and purified. The libraries were sequenced on an Illumina HiSeq2000 using paired-end 100 bp reads. The study's own analysis went as follows. SOAPnuke was used to process the raw data, removing reads that contained adapters or uncalled bases, had a mean Phred below 15, or lacked an exact match to the constant primer or identifier. COPE v1.2.5 was used to merge high-quality paired reads, and clonotypes were defined as unique nucleotide sequences. MiTCR v1.1 was used to align clonotypes to the IMGT TRBV, TRBD and TRBJ reference segments. The analysis was restricted to V-J combinations with a frequency above 0.0001, which together covered 99% to 99.2% of the repertoires. The TCS score was defined as F50 (clonal expansion) divided by E x V (chaos), with BLOSUM62-based TCRdist calculated between CDR3 peptides within each V-J. Welch's t-statistics and random forest reduced roughly 500 V-J features to some 14, which were used in a naive Bayes classifier (R e1071). Through fastp at Q25 and MiXCR, TCRdb rebuilt clones from the public reads, retaining in-frame beta chains. Merged by CDR3 protein, the rows form single entries marked with the most common genes and DNA. The authors' filters were not applied to this entry. The sample table contains a few hundred thousand distinct CDR3 sequences; only one count was recorded for under 15% of them. The ten biggest clones cover 32% of the sample.

Stable Graves' hyperthyroidism was defined as the absence of progression to ophthalmopathy over 18 months of follow-up. Hyperthyroidism patients were aged 18 to 65 years and newly diagnosed, with disease duration of less than 2 months. Patients with uncontrolled infections, other autoimmune diseases, pregnancy or lactation were excluded. Diagnoses relied on clinical symptoms, serum thyroxine and TRAb, thyroid ultrasound and orbital computed tomography. PBMCs were separated from 10 ml of fresh peripheral blood using Ficoll-Paque density gradient centrifugation. Total RNA was extracted with Trizol reagent, and quality was checked on an Agilent 2100 Bioanalyzer. The CDR3 measures 15 amino acids from cysteine to phenylalanine. The CDR3 DNA has 45 bases and is translated from base 1. The trim is 3 bases for V and 4 bases for J, with a gap of 14 bases between the germline ends. The germline V gene (reference sequence) sets CDR1 to LNHNV and CDR2 to YYDKDF.

The V gene is TRBV15 and the J gene is TRBJ2-3; the D call is possibly TRBD1 or TRBD2, each sharing 5 bases. The sample taken for sequencing was blood. The TCR comes from a woman in her thirties with Graves' hyperthyroidism. Read as DNA, the sequence is TGTGCCACCAGCAGGGCGGCTACGGGGCCAGATACGCAGTATTTT. This sequence encodes CATSRAATGPDTQYF.